This T cell receptor beta chain was sequenced for a study of T-cell reconstitution after alpha-beta-depleted transplantation in children. Study-wide points: Certain patients had high TCRbeta diversity at day 60, and it came from recipient T cells and thymic progenitors that survived.

The CDR3 consists of 16 residues. J gave up 6 bases and V 5 bases, and 13 bases lay outside the gene matches. Germline V gene lookup returns CDR1 SEHNR and CDR2 FQNEAQ (reference sequence). Preparation of the TCRbeta library involved a method that used unique molecular identifiers. Each CDR3 protein is one row after TCRdb ran MiXCR on the PCR reads. The sample has more than 200,000 distinct CDR3 sequences, approximately 15% seen once; the top ten hold around 45%. A word on this clonotype: Its antigen is as yet unknown.

This chain uses TRBV7-9 with TRBJ2-1; 7 bases match TRBD1. The sequencing used PBMCs, mostly from graft donor cells, collected 360 days after TCRalphabeta/CD19-depleted stem cell transplant. This TCR was sampled from a male patient aged 2-10 years who had a stem cell transplant for acute lymphoblastic leukemia, so the T cells may come from the graft donor. The CDR3 nucleotides read TGTGCCAGCAGCATGAGAGGACAGGCCCTCTTCAATGAGCAGTTCTTC. Translated: CASSMRGQALFNEQFF. The full variable domain, rest sourced from reference TRBV7-9 and TRBJ2-1, is DTGVSQNPRHKITKRGQNVTFRCDPISEHNRLYWYRQTLGQGPEFLTYFQNEAQLEKSRLLSDRFSAERPKGSFSTLEIQRTEQGDSAMYLCASSMRGQALFNEQFFGPGTRLTVL.